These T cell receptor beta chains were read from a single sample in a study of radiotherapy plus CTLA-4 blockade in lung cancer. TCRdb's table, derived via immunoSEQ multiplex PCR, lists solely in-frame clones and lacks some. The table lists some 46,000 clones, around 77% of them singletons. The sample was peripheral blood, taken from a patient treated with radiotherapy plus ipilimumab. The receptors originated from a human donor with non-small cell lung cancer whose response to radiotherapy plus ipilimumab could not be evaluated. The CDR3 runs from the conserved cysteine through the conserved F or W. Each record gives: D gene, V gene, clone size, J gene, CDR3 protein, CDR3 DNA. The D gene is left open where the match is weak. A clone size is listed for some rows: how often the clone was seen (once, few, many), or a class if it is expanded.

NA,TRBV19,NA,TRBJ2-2,CASKAGPTGELFF,TGTGCCAGTAAGGCAGGGCCCACCGGGGAGCTGTTTTTT
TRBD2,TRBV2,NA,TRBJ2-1,CASQFGRAGYEQFF,TGTGCCAGTCAGTTCGGGAGGGCCGGGTATGAGCAGTTCTTC
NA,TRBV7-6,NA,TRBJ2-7,CASSLSDSPTYEQYF,TGTGCCAGCAGCTTATCGGACAGTCCGACCTACGAGCAGTACTTC
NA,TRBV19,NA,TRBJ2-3,CASSMSGDTQYF,TGTGCCAGTAGTATGAGCGGGGATACGCAGTATTTT
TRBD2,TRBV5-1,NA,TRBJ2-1,CASSRTSGSDEQFF,TGCGCCAGCAGTCGGACTAGCGGGAGCGATGAGCAGTTCTTC
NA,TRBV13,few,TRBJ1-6,CASSLGGRGNSPLHF,TGTGCCAGCAGCTTAGGTGGCAGGGGTAATTCACCCCTCCACTTT
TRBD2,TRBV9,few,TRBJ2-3,CASSARLGGITDTQYF,TGTGCCAGCAGCGCGCGGCTGGGGGGGATCACAGATACGCAGTATTTT
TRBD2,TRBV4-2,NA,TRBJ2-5,CASSQRFGLAGQETQYF,TGTGCCAGCAGCCAACGTTTCGGACTAGCGGGGCAAGAGACCCAGTACTTC
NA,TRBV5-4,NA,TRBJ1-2,CASSPYRVNYGYTF,TGTGCCAGCAGCCCCTACAGGGTTAACTATGGCTACACCTTC
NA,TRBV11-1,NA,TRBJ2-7,CASSEDSSDRYEQYF,TGTGCCAGCAGCGAGGATTCGAGCGACCGCTACGAGCAGTACTTC
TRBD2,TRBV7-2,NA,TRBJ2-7,CASSQTGTSYEQYF,TGTGCCAGCAGTCAAACCGGGACTAGCTACGAGCAGTACTTC
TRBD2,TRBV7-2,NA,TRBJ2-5,CASSYGGGAKETQYF,TGTGCCAGCAGCTATGGCGGGGGGGCCAAGGAGACCCAGTACTTC
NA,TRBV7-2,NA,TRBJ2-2,CASSSRVGELFF,TGTGCCAGCAGCTCCCGGGTCGGGGAGCTGTTTTTT
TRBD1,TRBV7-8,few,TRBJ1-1,CASSPRTGGSNTEAFF,TGTGCCAGCAGCCCTAGGACAGGGGGCTCGAACACTGAAGCTTTCTTT